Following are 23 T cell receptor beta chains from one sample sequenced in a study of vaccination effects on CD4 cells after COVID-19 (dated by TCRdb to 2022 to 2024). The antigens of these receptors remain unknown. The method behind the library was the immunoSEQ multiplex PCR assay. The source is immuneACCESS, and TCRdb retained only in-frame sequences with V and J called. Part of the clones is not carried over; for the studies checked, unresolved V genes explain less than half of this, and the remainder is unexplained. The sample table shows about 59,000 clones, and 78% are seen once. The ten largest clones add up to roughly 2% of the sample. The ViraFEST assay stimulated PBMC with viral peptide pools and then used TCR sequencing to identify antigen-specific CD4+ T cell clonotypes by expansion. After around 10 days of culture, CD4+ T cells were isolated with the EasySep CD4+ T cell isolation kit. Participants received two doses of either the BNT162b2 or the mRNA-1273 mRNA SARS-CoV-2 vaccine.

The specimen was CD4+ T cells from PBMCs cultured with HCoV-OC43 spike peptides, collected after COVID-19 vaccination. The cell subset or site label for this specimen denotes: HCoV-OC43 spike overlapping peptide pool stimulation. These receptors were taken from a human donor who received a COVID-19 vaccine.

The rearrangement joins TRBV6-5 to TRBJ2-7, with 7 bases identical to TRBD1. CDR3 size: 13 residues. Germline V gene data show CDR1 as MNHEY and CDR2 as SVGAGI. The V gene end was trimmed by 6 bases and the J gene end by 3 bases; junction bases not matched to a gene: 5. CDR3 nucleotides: TGTGCCAGCAGCCGGGGACAGAACTACGAGCAGTACGTC. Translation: CASSRGQNYEQYV.

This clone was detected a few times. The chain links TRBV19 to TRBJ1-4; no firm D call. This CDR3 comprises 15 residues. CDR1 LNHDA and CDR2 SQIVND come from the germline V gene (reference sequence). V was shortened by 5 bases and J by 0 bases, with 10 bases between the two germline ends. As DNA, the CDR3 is TGTGCCAGTAGTCCATACACCGCAACTAATGAAAAACTGTTTTTT. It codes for CASSPYTATNEKLFF.

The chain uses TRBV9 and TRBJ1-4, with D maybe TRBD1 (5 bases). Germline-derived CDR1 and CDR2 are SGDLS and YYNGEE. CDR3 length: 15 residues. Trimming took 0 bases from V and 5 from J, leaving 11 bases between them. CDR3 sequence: CASSVVGTENEKLFF. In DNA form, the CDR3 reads TGTGCCAGCAGCGTAGTGGGGACCGAGAATGAAAAACTGTTTTTT. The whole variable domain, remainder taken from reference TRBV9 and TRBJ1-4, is DSGVTQTPKHLITATGQRVTLRCSPRSGDLSVYWYQQSLDQGLQFLIQYYNGEERAKGNILERFSAQQFPDLHSELNLSSLELGDSALYFCASSVVGTENEKLFFGSGTQLSVL.

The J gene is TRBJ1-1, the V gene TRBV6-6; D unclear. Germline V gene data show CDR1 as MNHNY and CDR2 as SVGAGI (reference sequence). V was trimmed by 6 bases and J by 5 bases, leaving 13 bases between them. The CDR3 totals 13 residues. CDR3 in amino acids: CASSRLTWTEAFF. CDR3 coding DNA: TGTGCCAGCAGCCGACTTACGTGGACTGAAGCTTTCTTT.

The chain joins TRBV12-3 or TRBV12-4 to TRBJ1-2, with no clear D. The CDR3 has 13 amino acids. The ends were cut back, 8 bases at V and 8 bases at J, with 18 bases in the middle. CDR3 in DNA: TGTGCCAGCGCCAAATCGACGGCCGGGGGCTACACCTTC. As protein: CASAKSTAGGYTF.

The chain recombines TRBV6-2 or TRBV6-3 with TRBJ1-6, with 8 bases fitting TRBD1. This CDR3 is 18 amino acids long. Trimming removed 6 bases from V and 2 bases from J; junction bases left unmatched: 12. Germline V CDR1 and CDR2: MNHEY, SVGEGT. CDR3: CASSPGQGRTTYNSPLHF. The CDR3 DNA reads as TGTGCCAGCAGCCCCGGACAGGGACGGACTACCTATAATTCACCCCTCCACTTT.

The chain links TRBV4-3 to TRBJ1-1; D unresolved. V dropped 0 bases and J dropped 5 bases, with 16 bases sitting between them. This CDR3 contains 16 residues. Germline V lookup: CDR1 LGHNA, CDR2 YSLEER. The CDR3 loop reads CASSQERRGIVTEAFF. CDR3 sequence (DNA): TGCGCCAGCAGCCAAGAGCGAAGAGGGATTGTGACTGAAGCTTTCTTT.

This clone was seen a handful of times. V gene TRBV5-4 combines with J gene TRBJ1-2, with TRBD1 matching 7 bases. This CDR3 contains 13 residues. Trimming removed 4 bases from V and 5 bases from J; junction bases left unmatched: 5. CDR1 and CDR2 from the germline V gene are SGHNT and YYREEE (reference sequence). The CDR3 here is CASSATGAYGYTF. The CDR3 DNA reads TGTGCCAGCAGCGCAACAGGGGCGTATGGCTACACCTTC.

The CDR3 reads CASSSYRADKTSYEQYV. CDR3 in DNA: TGTGCCAGCAGCTCCTATCGGGCGGACAAGACCTCCTACGAGCAGTACGTC. The chain uses TRBV21-1 and TRBJ2-7; whether TRBD1, the table's D call, matches the DNA was not checked. TRBV21-1 is noted as a pseudogene. The CDR3 runs to 17 residues.

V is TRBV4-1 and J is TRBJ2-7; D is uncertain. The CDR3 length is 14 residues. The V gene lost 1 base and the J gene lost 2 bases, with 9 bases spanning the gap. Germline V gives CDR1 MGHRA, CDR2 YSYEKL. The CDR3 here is CASSQVTGPYEQYV. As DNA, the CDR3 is TGCGCCAGCAGCCAAGTGACGGGCCCCTACGAGCAGTACGTC.

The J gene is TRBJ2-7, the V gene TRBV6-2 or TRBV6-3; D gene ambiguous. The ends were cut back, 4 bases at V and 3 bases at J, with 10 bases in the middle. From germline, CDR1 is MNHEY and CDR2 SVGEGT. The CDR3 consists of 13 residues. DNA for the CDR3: TGTGCCAGCAGTTCCCGTTTAAACTACGAGCAGTACGTC. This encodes CASSSRLNYEQYV.

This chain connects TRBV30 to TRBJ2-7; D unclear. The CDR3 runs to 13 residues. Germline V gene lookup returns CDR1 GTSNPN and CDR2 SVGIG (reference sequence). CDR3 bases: TGTGCCTGGAGTGTAGGCCTCGAGTACGGGCAGTACGTC. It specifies CAWSVGLEYGQYV.

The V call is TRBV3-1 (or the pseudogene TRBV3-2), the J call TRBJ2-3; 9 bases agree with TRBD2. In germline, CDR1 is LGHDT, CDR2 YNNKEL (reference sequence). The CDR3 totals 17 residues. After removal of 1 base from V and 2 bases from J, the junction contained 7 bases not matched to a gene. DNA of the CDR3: TGTGCCAGCAGCCAAGTACGAGGCGGGGGGGTCACAGATACGCAGTATTTT. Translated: CASSQVRGGGVTDTQYF.

The CDR3 spells CASRFRLTNGYTF. As DNA, the CDR3 is TGTGCCAGCAGGTTTAGACTGACTAATGGCTACACCTTC. V and J are TRBV2 and TRBJ1-2; unclear D gene. The germline CDR1 and CDR2 sequences are SNHLY and FYNNEI. The V and J ends lost 6 bases and 6 bases respectively, with 14 bases between them. The CDR3 is 13 amino acids.

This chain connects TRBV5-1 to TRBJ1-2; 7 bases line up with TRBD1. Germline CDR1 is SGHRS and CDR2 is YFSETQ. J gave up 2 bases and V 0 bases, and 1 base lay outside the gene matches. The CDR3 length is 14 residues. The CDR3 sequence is CASSLETGNYGYTF. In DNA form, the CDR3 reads TGCGCCAGCAGCTTGGAGACAGGGAACTATGGCTACACCTTC.

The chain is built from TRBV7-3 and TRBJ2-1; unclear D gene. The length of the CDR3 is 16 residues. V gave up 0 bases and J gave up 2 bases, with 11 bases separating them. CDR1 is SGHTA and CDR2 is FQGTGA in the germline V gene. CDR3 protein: CASSLTPSTPYNEQFF. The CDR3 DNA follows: TGTGCCAGCAGCTTAACTCCCAGTACCCCCTACAATGAGCAGTTCTTC.

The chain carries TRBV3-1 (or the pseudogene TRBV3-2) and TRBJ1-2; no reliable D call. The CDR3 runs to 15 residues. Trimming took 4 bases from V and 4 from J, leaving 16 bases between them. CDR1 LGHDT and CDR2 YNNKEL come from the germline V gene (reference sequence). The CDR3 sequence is CASSLGGPTGYGYTF. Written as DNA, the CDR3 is TGTGCCAGCAGCCTAGGAGGGCCGACCGGCTATGGCTACACCTTC.

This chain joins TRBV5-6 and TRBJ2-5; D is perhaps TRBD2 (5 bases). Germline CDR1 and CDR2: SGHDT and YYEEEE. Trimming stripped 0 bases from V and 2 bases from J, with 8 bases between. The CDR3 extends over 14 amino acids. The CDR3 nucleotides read TGTGCCAGCAGCTTGGATAGGACTCAAGAGACCCAGTACTTC. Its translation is CASSLDRTQETQYF. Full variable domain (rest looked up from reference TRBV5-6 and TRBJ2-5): DAGVTQSPTHLIKTRGQQVTLRCSPKSGHDTVSWYQQALGQGPQFIFQYYEEEERQRGNFPDRFSGHQFPNYSSELNVNALLLGDSALYLCASSLDRTQETQYFGPGTRLLVL.

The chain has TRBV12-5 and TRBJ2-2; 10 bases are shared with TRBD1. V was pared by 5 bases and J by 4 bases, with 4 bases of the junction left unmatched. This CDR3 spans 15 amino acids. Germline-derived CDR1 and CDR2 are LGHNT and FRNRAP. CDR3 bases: TGTGCTAGTGGTCTCCGACAGGGGGCCACCGGGGAGCTGTTTTTT. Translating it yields CASGLRQGATGELFF.

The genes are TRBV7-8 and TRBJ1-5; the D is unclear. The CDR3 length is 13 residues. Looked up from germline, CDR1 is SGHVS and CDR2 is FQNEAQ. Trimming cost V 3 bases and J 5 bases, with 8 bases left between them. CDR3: CASSLNRDQPQHF. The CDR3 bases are TGTGCCAGCAGCTTGAACCGAGATCAGCCCCAGCATTTT.

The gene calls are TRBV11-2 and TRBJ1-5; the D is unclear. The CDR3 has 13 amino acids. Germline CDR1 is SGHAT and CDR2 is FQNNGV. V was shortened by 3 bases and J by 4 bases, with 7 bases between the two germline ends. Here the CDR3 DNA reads TGTGCCAGCAGCTTCGACACAAATCAGCCCCAGCATTTT. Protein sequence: CASSFDTNQPQHF. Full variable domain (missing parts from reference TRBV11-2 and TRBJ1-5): EAGVAQSPRYKIIEKRQSVAFWCNPISGHATLYWYQQILGQGPKLLIQFQNNGVVDDSQLPKDRFSAERLKGVDSTLKIQPAKLEDSAVYLCASSFDTNQPQHFGDGTRLSIL.

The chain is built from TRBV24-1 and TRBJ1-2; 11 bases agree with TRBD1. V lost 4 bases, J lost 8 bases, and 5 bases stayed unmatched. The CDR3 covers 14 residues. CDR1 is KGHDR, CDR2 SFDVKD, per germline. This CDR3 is CATSDTDRGRGYTF. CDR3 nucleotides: TGTGCCACCAGTGACACGGACAGGGGGCGAGGCTACACCTTC.

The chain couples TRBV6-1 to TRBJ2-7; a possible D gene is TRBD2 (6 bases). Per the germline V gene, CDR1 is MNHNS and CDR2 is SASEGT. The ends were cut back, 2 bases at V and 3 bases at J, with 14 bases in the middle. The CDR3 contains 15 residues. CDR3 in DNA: TGTGCCAGCAGTGAAATCGGGGGATCGGGCTACGAGCAGTACGTC. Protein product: CASSEIGGSGYEQYV.